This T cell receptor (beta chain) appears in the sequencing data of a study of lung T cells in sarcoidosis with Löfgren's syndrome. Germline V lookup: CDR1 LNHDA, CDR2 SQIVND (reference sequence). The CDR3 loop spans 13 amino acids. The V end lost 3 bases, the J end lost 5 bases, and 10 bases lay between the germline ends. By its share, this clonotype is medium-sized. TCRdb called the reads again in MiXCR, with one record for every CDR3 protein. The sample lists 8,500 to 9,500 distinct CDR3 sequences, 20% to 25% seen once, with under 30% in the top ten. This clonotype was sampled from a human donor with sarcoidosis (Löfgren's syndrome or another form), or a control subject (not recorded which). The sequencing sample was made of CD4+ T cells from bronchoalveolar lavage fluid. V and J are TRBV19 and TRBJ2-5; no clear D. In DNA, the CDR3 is TGTGCCAGTAGTATCGGTGGGCGCGAGACCCAGTACTTC. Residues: CASSIGGRETQYF.